These T cell receptor beta chains were read from a single sample in a study of Ad26.COV2.S vaccination and SARS-CoV-2 variants. The protocol was immunoSEQ multiplex PCR, while the TCRdb copy is restricted to in-frame clones and leaves out a portion. The sample records around 400,000 clones, roughly 85% being singletons. The source material was peripheral blood, sampled in a trial of Ad26.COV2.S vaccine versus placebo. These receptors all stem from a person between 18 and 60 years old who received the Ad26.COV2.S COVID-19 vaccine or a placebo. CDR3s include the opening cysteine and the closing phenylalanine or tryptophan.

V gene	J gene	CDR3 protein
TRBV6-5	TRBJ1-3	CASSYDPSSGNTIYF
TRBV18	TRBJ1-1	CASSPVGWGTEAFF
TRBV5-1	TRBJ2-7	CASSLGAASTEQYF
TRBV7-2	TRBJ2-3	CASSLAQGTSGSTDTQYF
TRBV11-3	TRBJ1-1	CASSLGALRGRRNTEAFF
TRBV7-2	TRBJ1-3	CASSLESTGRSGNTIYF
TRBV11-2	TRBJ2-2	CASSLMVWREGGELFF
TRBV5-1	TRBJ1-1	CASSFMGEEEAFF
TRBV11-2	TRBJ2-7	CASSLSGYEQYF
TRBV5-1	TRBJ1-1	CASSGQGGSTEAFF
TRBV5-1	TRBJ2-2	CASSLLAIRNGELFF
TRBV6-2/TRBV6-3	TRBJ2-3	CASSYLAGTRLSTDTQYF
TRBV5-4	TRBJ2-5	CASSSTSGQETQYF
TRBV6-6	TRBJ1-2	CANSLTDTYGYTF
TRBV2	TRBJ2-4	CASSGARGDSQYF